This TCR beta chain was sequenced in a study of CD8 T cells in ankylosing spondylitis. Note on this clonotype: Its antigen is not known.

Findings and caveats of the study: Ankylosing spondylitis blood appeared to carry a characteristic TCR beta motif of seven to nine highly homologous variants. Disease-associated clones were reportedly significantly overrepresented in matched ankylosing spondylitis synovial fluid. Earlier literature documents some of the motif variants in reactive arthritis synovial fluid and blood.

The CDR3 spans 14 residues. Per the germline V gene, CDR1 is DFQATT and CDR2 is SNEGSKA (reference sequence). Trimming stripped 7 bases from V and 1 base from J, with 16 bases between. Scientists made TCR beta libraries using quantitative 5'-RACE with molecular barcodes. TCRdb fed the 5' RACE reads into MiXCR, producing one record per CDR3 protein. The sample includes 750,000 to 850,000 distinct CDR3 sequences, approximately 12% seen only once; the top ten take approximately 0.5%. The rearrangement uses TRBV20-1 and TRBJ1-1, with D unclear. Sequencing was done on a sample of blood, either unsorted or a sorted T cell fraction (not recorded which). This sequence was found in a male donor with ankylosing spondylitis. The CDR3 sequence is CSVSGVLGNTEAFF. In DNA, the CDR3 is TGCAGTGTTTCAGGCGTTCTGGGGAACACTGAAGCTTTCTTT.